This record looks at one T cell receptor beta chain sequence and its context. Germline V gene sequence: CDR1 LGHNA, CDR2 YNFKEQ. V dropped 0 bases and J dropped 6 bases, with 23 bases sitting between them. The CDR3 runs 18 residues. The data were obtained in a study of blood T cell repertoires in COVID-19. For the study at large: Samples of COVID-19 (acute and convalescent) were obtained from the United States, Italy and Spain. Sources were T cells, B-cell-depleted T cells, or PBMCs; the material itself was cDNA or gDNA.

Methods used by the authors: Reference gene primer amplification in the assay estimated nucleated cell counts. This table comes from immunoSEQ multiplex PCR, and its TCRdb copy is limited to in-frame clones, with some not included. The V and J calls and clone size were taken over from that table, and D and trimming were inferred from the DNA. The data contain about 140,000 clones, about 82% of them singletons. V gene TRBV4-2 combines with J gene TRBJ1-2, with no clear D. The TCR sequence derives from an elderly woman with active or convalescent COVID-19. The sequenced sample was peripheral blood. The CDR3 DNA sequence: TGTGCCAGCAGCCAAGAGGCTGGCGGGATTATAACCTTAAATGGCTACACCTTC. It yields the protein CASSQEAGGIITLNGYTF.